These 24 T cell receptor beta chains were all obtained from the same sample, sequenced in a study of T cell responses to AZD1222 COVID-19 vaccine listed by TCRdb under 2021. The library was built by means of the immunoSEQ multiplex PCR assay. Drawn from immuneACCESS, this table holds only the in-frame rearrangements with V and J called that TCRdb kept. Clones are partly lost; checked studies trace under half to an unresolved V gene and leave the rest unexplained. In all, the sample holds some 130,000 clones, and 80% to 90% of those were seen once. The leading ten clones occupy about 5.9% of the sample. Sample time point, as interpreted from the label and publication: baseline before first vaccination. Sequenced material: peripheral blood, taken on day 0 of AZD1222 vaccination. The source is an adult in good health.

This chain joins TRBV27 and TRBJ2-1; either TRBD1 or TRBD2 may fit D (5 bases each). Germline V lookup: CDR1 MNHEY, CDR2 SMNVEV (reference sequence). The CDR3 spans 12 residues. Trimming took off 3 bases at V and 9 bases at J, with 9 bases between the two ends. CDR3 loop: CASSFRGSEQFF. The CDR3, as DNA: TGTGCCAGCAGTTTTCGGGGCAGTGAGCAGTTCTTC.

The genes are TRBV21-1 and TRBJ2-7; the table's TRBD2 call for D was not verified on the DNA. TRBV21-1 is given as a pseudogene. This CDR3 contains 18 residues. CDR3 sequence: CASSKAPGLAGLSYEQYF. The CDR3 nucleotides are TGTGCCAGCAGCAAAGCCCCGGGACTAGCGGGCCTCTCCTACGAGCAGTACTTC.

The rearrangement links TRBV11-3 to TRBJ2-3; possible D gene TRBD1, 6 bases. V lost 5 bases, J lost 8 bases, and 20 bases lay in between. This CDR3 is built from 15 residues. Germline assignment: CDR1 SGHNT and CDR2 YENEEA. The CDR3 DNA follows: TGTGCCAGCAGCACAAGGGGGTCCCCATCGCGTACGCAGTATTTT. Translating it yields CASSTRGSPSRTQYF.

The gene calls are TRBV7-8 and TRBJ2-5; either TRBD1 or TRBD2 may supply D (5 bases each). The V and J ends lost 1 base and 2 bases respectively, with 20 bases between them. Looked up from germline, CDR1 is SGHVS and CDR2 is FQNEAQ. There are 18 residues in the CDR3. The CDR3, as DNA: TGTGCCAGCAGCTTAGTGGGTGGGACGGTAAAGAGACAAGAGACCCAGTACTTC. Its translation: CASSLVGGTVKRQETQYF.

J is TRBJ1-2 and V is TRBV3-1 (or the pseudogene TRBV3-2), with unresolved D. CDR1 and CDR2 from the germline V gene are LGHDT and YNNKEL (reference sequence). V gave up 1 base and J gave up 8 bases, with 14 bases separating them. There are 14 residues in the CDR3. This CDR3 reads CASSQVPLPGGYTF. The CDR3, as DNA: TGTGCCAGCAGCCAAGTCCCTTTACCGGGAGGCTACACCTTC.

The V gene is TRBV28, the J gene TRBJ1-1, with D unresolved. The germline V gene has CDR1 MDHEN and CDR2 SYDVKM. V was shortened by 4 bases and J by 4 bases, with 7 bases between the two germline ends. The CDR3 is 12 residues long. The CDR3 region is CASSSRSTEAFF. The CDR3 DNA reads as TGTGCCAGCAGTTCGCGGTCCACTGAAGCTTTCTTT.

J is TRBJ2-7 and V is TRBV6-5; a possible D gene is TRBD2 (7 bases). CDR1 and CDR2 from the germline V gene are MNHEY and SVGAGI. The length of the CDR3 is 14 residues. V was pared by 7 bases and J by 0 bases, with 13 bases between. CDR3 protein: CASNRGGGSYEQYF. The CDR3 nucleotides are TGTGCCAGCAATCGGGGAGGGGGCTCCTACGAGCAGTACTTC.

The chain joins TRBV28 to TRBJ1-6; D is uncertain. Trimming stripped 5 bases from V and 7 bases from J, with 6 bases between. CDR3 length: 12 amino acids. Germline V gene data show CDR1 as MDHEN and CDR2 as SYDVKM. DNA for the CDR3: TGTGCCAGCAGTGATAGGAATTCACCCCTCCACTTT. Its protein product is CASSDRNSPLHF.

DNA of the CDR3: TGTGCCAGTGACGGGGCCGCTGGAAACACCATATATTTT. Protein: CASDGAAGNTIYF. The chain couples TRBV19 to TRBJ1-3; D perhaps matches TRBD1 (5 bases). The CDR3 extends over 13 amino acids. The V gene lost 8 bases and the J gene lost 2 bases, with 10 bases spanning the gap. Looked up from germline, CDR1 is LNHDA and CDR2 is SQIVND (reference sequence).

The chain carries TRBV11-3 and TRBJ1-2, with a tentative D call TRBD1 (5 bases). Germline loops: CDR1 SGHNT, CDR2 YENEEA. Trimming pared 3 bases from V and 8 bases from J, leaving 19 bases between. The CDR3 sequence is 15 residues long. This CDR3 is CASSLGQALNFGYTF. In DNA form, the CDR3 reads TGTGCCAGCAGCTTGGGGCAGGCTTTGAATTTCGGCTACACCTTC.

J is TRBJ1-5 and V is TRBV21-1. TRBV21-1 is listed as a pseudogene. The CDR3 sequence is 14 residues long. CDR3 DNA: TGTGCCAGCAGCAAAGTTGAGGGGCGGCAGCCCCAGCATTTT. Encoded protein: CASSKVEGRQPQHF.

This clone occurred a few times. The CDR3: CASSLAAAHNYGYTF. The CDR3 nucleotides are TGTGCCAGCAGCTTGGCGGCAGCACATAACTATGGCTACACCTTC. The chain employs TRBV5-5 and TRBJ1-2; D gene unclear. The germline CDR1 and CDR2 sequences are SGHKS and YYEKEE (reference sequence). The CDR3 length is 15 residues. Between the trimmed V and J ends, which lost 0 bases and 1 base, there was a span of 10 bases.

The chain recombines TRBV2 with TRBJ1-4; 8 nucleotides align to TRBD1. CDR3 length: 14 amino acids. The junction had 8 bases not matched to a gene; V was cut back by 6 bases and J by 8 bases. CDR1 and CDR2 from the germline V gene are SNHLY and FYNNEI. The CDR3 DNA is TGTGCCAGCAGGGGACAGGCCGGGCGGGAAAAACTGTTTTTT. Translated: CASRGQAGREKLFF.

This chain joins TRBV5-1 and TRBJ1-6; unclear D gene. This CDR3 contains 14 residues. Trimming removed 3 bases at V and 3 bases at J, with 7 bases between. Germline values: CDR1 SGHRS, CDR2 YFSETQ. The CDR3 reads CASSSGIYNSPLHF. The CDR3 DNA reads as TGCGCCAGCAGCTCCGGGATCTATAATTCACCCCTCCACTTT.

The chain recombines TRBV5-1 with TRBJ1-2; D is unclear. The CDR3 covers 12 residues. Germline V gives CDR1 SGHRS, CDR2 YFSETQ. DNA of the CDR3: TGCGCGAGTTTGTGGAGGAACTATGGCTACACCTTC. Its protein product is CASLWRNYGYTF.

The chain has TRBV30 and TRBJ1-2, with TRBD1 as a possible D gene (5 bases). With 2 bases removed from V and 8 bases from J, the gap between germline ends came to 18 bases. Germline V lookup: CDR1 GTSNPN, CDR2 SVGIG (reference sequence). This CDR3 comprises 14 residues. The CDR3 bases are TGTGCCTGGAGTTCATACGGGACTCGTGTAGGCTACACCTTC. Translated: CAWSSYGTRVGYTF. The complete variable domain, with remaining parts taken from reference TRBV30 and TRBJ1-2, reads SQTIHQWPATLVQPVGSPLSLECTVEGTSNPNLYWYRQAAGRGLQLLFYSVGIGQISSEVPQNLSASRPQDRQFILSSKKLLLSDSGFYLCAWSSYGTRVGYTFGSGTRLTVV.

This sequence joins TRBV27 and TRBJ2-7; 7 bases line up with TRBD2. Germline assignment: CDR1 MNHEY and CDR2 SMNVEV (reference sequence). Germline trimming cut 6 bases from V and 3 bases from J; bases unmatched to any gene: 11. The length of the CDR3 is 15 residues. CDR3 residues: CASSLAWAGDYEQYF. The CDR3 bases are TGTGCCAGCAGCTTAGCCTGGGCGGGAGACTACGAGCAGTACTTC.

The J gene is TRBJ2-7, the V gene TRBV4-2, with 12 bases fitting TRBD2. With V trimmed by 5 bases and J by 4 bases, 6 bases remained unmatched. The germline CDR1 and CDR2 sequences are LGHNA and YNFKEQ. The CDR3 length is 15 residues. The CDR3 sequence is CASSETSGSYYEQYF. CDR3 nucleotide sequence: TGTGCCAGCAGCGAGACTAGCGGGAGTTATTACGAGCAGTACTTC.

In DNA form, the CDR3 reads TGTGCCAGCAGCGTGAGTCCGGGACAGGGTGCTGGGGCCAACGTCCTGACTTTC. This translates into CASSVSPGQGAGANVLTF. The chain employs TRBV9 and TRBJ2-6, with 9 positions matching TRBD1. Germline V lookup: CDR1 SGDLS, CDR2 YYNGEE. There are 18 residues in the CDR3. Trimming at V came to 2 bases and at J to 2 bases, leaving 8 bases not matched to a gene.

The rearrangement links TRBV4-2 to TRBJ1-3; D perhaps matches TRBD1 (5 bases). CDR3 length: 18 amino acids. The V and J ends lost 0 bases and 7 bases respectively, with 22 bases between them. Germline lookup yields CDR1 LGHNA and CDR2 YNFKEQ. The CDR3, as DNA: TGTGCCAGCAGCCAAGATCGGGGGGGGTTTGGAGGCGCCAACACCATATATTTT. This translates into CASSQDRGGFGGANTIYF.

V is TRBV27 and J is TRBJ2-7; TRBD2 matches at 7 bases. V shed 1 base, J shed 2 bases, and the junction held 5 bases outside the gene matches. This CDR3 spans 15 amino acids. Germline V CDR1 and CDR2: MNHEY, SMNVEV (reference sequence). DNA of the CDR3: TGTGCCAGCAGTTTATTCCTAGCGGAGCCCTACGAGCAGTACTTC. Translated: CASSLFLAEPYEQYF.

J is TRBJ2-7 and V is TRBV28, with TRBD2 matching 7 bases. V was pared by 2 bases and J by 6 bases, with 7 bases of the junction left unmatched. Germline CDR1 reads MDHEN; CDR2 reads SYDVKM. The length of the CDR3 is 14 residues. The CDR3 DNA follows: TGTGCCAGCAGTTTAAGGCACGGGAGGCTCGAGCAGTACTTC. Protein: CASSLRHGRLEQYF.

This chain uses TRBV6-4 with TRBJ2-1; 13 nucleotides align to TRBD2. Germline-derived CDR1 and CDR2 are MRHNA and SNTAGT. The V gene end was trimmed by 4 bases and the J gene end by 0 bases; junction bases not matched to a gene: 9. The CDR3 extends over 19 amino acids. The CDR3 region has the DNA TGTGCCAGCAGTGCACCGGGACTAGCGGGATCAAGCTCCTACAATGAGCAGTTCTTC. Protein sequence: CASSAPGLAGSSSYNEQFF.

A single count supports this clone. The V gene is TRBV6-5, the J gene TRBJ2-3; D not resolved. V was clipped by 6 bases and J by 3 bases, with 13 bases between them. The germline CDR1 and CDR2 sequences are MNHEY and SVGAGI. There are 14 residues in the CDR3. CDR3 coding DNA: TGTGCCAGCAGACAGACCCTCCCAACAGATACGCAGTATTTT. Its translation: CASRQTLPTDTQYF.